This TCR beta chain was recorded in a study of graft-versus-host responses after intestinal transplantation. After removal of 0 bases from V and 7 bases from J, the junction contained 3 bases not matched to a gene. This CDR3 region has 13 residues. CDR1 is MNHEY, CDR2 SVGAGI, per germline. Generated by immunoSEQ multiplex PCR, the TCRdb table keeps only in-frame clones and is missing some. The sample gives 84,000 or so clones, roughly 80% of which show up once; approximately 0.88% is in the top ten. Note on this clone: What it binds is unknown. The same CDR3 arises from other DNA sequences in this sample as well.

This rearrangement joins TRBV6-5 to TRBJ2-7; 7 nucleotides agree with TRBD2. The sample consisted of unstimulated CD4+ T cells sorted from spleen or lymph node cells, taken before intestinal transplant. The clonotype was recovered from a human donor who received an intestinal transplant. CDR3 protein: CASSYSTGGEQYF. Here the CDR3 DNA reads TGTGCCAGCAGTTACTCGACGGGAGGAGAGCAGTACTTC.